This TCR beta chain was documented in a study of blood T cell repertoires in COVID-19. As for the study in general: The analysed material was cDNA or gDNA that came from T cells, B-cell-depleted T cells, or PBMCs.

Across over 20 US areas, participants ranged in age from roughly 18 to 89 years. Per the original data handling: Reference gene primer amplification yielded estimated nucleated cell counts. Repertoires were generated with immunoSEQ multiplex PCR, while TCRdb's copy carries only in-frame clones and drops some. D and trimming come from the DNA, and the V and J calls and clone size come from that table. The sample includes about 220,000 clones, about 79% seen only once; the top ten take about 1.3%. The CDR3 totals 14 residues. From germline, CDR1 is LNHDA and CDR2 SQIVND (reference sequence). V lost 6 bases to trimming and J lost 5 bases; unmatched junction nucleotides: 5.

The rearrangement links TRBV19 to TRBJ1-4, with 8 bases fitting TRBD1. This TCR was sampled from a woman between 40 and 55 years old with acute COVID-19. The specimen sequenced was PBMCs or T cells enriched from blood (not recorded which). CDR3 protein: CASRTGTGNEKLFF. The CDR3 DNA reads as TGTGCCAGTAGGACCGGGACAGGAAATGAAAAACTGTTTTTT.